This T cell receptor (beta chain) was sequenced for a study of shared clonotypes between healthy human individuals (dated by TCRdb to 2020 to 2022). For the study in its entirety: The cohort comprised two women and a few men aged 18 to 49 years. The study deeply sequenced blood TCR repertoires of several healthy adults to estimate repertoire size and the extent of clonotype sharing between individuals. To increase sequencing depth and limit assay-specific biases, TCR repertoire library preparation and sequencing were carried out by different laboratories using diverse techniques. Each donor's leukapheresis produced roughly between roughly 0.9 and 8.9 billion PBMCs. For each donor, CD4 naive and CD4 memory were each given three plates, CD8 naive was given two plates, and CD8 memory was given one plate. Summary of the overall study and its limitations: The genetic and exposure-history diversity represented was limited by the small number of donors. Pairwise subsampling led to the expectation that sequencing depth would affect the degree of clonotype sharing among donors. Compared with non-shared clonotypes, clonotypes shared by all four sorted-subset donors had higher generation probabilities. Sampling was restricted to blood, and TCR repertoires in tissues likely differ from the TCR repertoires found in blood. Across several donors, 4.5% to 6.5% of naive CD4, roughly 3.4% of naive CD8, roughly 2.2% of memory CD4, and 0.4% to 0.45% of memory CD8 clonotypes were shared. Naive subsets generally had larger estimated clonotype richness than memory subsets did. Incomplete sequencing was indicated by rarefaction of sorted-subset datasets, despite the large sequencing depth.

CD8 naive samples consisted of CD45RO-negative cells that were positively selected for CCR7, yielding a CD45RA+CCR7+ population without TemRA cells. The donors were healthy, HIV-negative adults with no recently reported acute infections or vaccinations. Every donor was a Caucasian adult living in Nashville, Tennessee, USA. Blood was obtained by leukapheresis, after which PBMCs were separated by Ficoll-Histopaque density gradient centrifugation and cryopreserved in liquid nitrogen vapor phase. Analytical flow cytometry was used to check the purity and quantity of each magnetically sorted T cell population. From each sorted fraction, genomic DNA was isolated and quantified by UV absorbance on a Nanodrop 2000c. Worth noting for this clone: There is no known antigen for this receptor. Per-base qualities were not stored, and no clone one base away is much larger.

Using the deep immunoSEQ assay, multiplex PCR amplified TCR CDR3 regions from genomic DNA. Extracted genomic DNA from each cell subset was distributed evenly across all wells of several immunoSEQ 96-well plates, and each plate was treated as a replicate. For sorted subsets, each replicate PCR was loaded with 200 to 250 ng genomic DNA, equivalent to 25,000 to 35,000 T cell genomes. Purified libraries were measured with a Qubit 3.0 fluorometer, size-checked on a Bioanalyzer 2100, and measured again with the KAPA Library Quantification kit. Each immunoSEQ 96-well plate was sequenced on its own single-read 150-cycle Illumina NextSeq 550 flow cell. Under the source paper's analysis protocol: Because only junctional sequences without quality scores were contained in the immunoSEQ output, filtering matching that applied to full-length reads could not be performed. To assign V/J genes and CDR3, sequences were annotated using PyIR, a Python wrapper for IgBLAST v1.9, with IMGT germline references. Any read was removed if the V/J assignment was weak (E-value above 1e-6), the CDR3 was missing, or the read contained stop codons, out-of-frame junctions, or ambiguous translated residues. V3J clonotypes were defined as sequences sharing an identical inferred V gene, J gene, and CDR3 amino acid sequence. The percentage overlap between two repertoires was calculated by dividing the number of shared unique clonotypes by the size of the smaller repertoire. RTK rarefaction, the Chao1 estimator, and Recon v2.1 estimates of unobserved clonotypes were used to assess repertoire richness. Generation probabilities for all TCRbeta clonotypes obtained by the gDNA method from four donors were computed using OLGA. TCRdb limited this immuneACCESS table to in-frame rearrangements with V and J called. A share of clones is missing; checked studies link under half to unresolved V genes, and the rest is unexplained. Clone size and the V and J calls come from that table; the DNA yielded D and trimming. The sample table lists nearly 2 million clones, roughly 95% of them with a count of one. The ten most abundant clones make up less than 1.5% of the sample.

The sample was naive CD8+ T cells sorted from blood. The cell subset or site label for this specimen denotes: CD45RA+CCR7+. The sequence derives from a man aged 18 to 30 in good health.

The CDR3 region: CAKLPRVTNYGYTF. DNA sequence: TGTGCCAAACTGCCCAGGGTAACAAACTATGGCTACACCTTC. The chain uses TRBV19 and TRBJ1-2, with a weak D call of TRBD1 (5 bases match). The CDR3 measures 14 amino acids from cysteine to phenylalanine. The only DNA kept is the CDR3, 42 bases in frame from the first base. The trim is 10 bases for V and 2 bases for J, with a gap of 17 bases between the germline ends. Sequences LNHDA (CDR1) and SQIVND (CDR2) are obtained from the germline V gene (reference sequence).